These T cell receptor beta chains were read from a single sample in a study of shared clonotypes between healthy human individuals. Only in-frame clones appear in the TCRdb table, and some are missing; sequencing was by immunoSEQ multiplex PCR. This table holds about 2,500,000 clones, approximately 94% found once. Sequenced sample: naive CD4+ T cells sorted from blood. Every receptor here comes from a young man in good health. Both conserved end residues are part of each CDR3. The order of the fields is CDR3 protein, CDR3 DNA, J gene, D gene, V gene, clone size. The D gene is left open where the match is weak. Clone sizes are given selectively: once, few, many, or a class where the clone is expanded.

CDR3: CASSPGDGGADF; DNA: TGTGCCAGCTCACCGGGGGACGGCGGAGCTGACTTC; J: TRBJ2-7; D: -; V: TRBV18; size: once
CDR3: CAWSDGGAEETQYF; DNA: TGTGCCTGGAGCGACGGGGGGGCAGAGGAGACCCAGTACTTC; J: TRBJ2-5; D: TRBD2; V: TRBV30; size: -
CDR3: CASSFQPSYEQYF; DNA: TGTGCCAGCAGTTTCCAACCTTCCTACGAGCAGTACTTC; J: TRBJ2-7; D: -; V: TRBV28; size: -
CDR3: CASSSYRTGTDYEKLFF; DNA: TGTGCCAGTAGTAGTTATCGAACCGGGACAGACTATGAAAAACTGTTTTTT; J: TRBJ1-4; D: TRBD1; V: TRBV19; size: -
CDR3: CASSNNGLRQETQYF; DNA: TGTGCCAGCAGCAACAATGGGCTGAGACAAGAGACCCAGTACTTC; J: TRBJ2-5; D: -; V: TRBV11-2; size: -
CDR3: CASSFGGGGANVLTF; DNA: TGTGCCAGCAGCTTTGGGGGTGGAGGGGCCAACGTCCTGACTTTC; J: TRBJ2-6; D: -; V: TRBV11-2; size: once
CDR3: CASSLEGQGNTEAFF; DNA: TGTGCCAGCAGCTTAGAGGGACAAGGTAATACTGAAGCTTTCTTT; J: TRBJ1-1; D: -; V: TRBV7-2; size: -
CDR3: CASSSGSYEQYF; DNA: TGTGCCAGCAGTTCCGGATCCTACGAGCAGTACTTC; J: TRBJ2-7; D: -; V: TRBV28; size: -
CDR3: CASSTTVFVAFF; DNA: TGTGCCAGCAGTACGACAGTCTTCGTAGCTTTCTTT; J: TRBJ1-1; D: -; V: TRBV6-1; size: few
CDR3: CASSEGSDYPRETQYF; DNA: TGTGCCAGCAGTGAAGGTAGCGACTATCCTAGGGAGACCCAGTACTTC; J: TRBJ2-5; D: -; V: TRBV2; size: -
CDR3: CASRAGQGAYEQYF; DNA: TGTGCCAGCCGCGCGGGGCAGGGGGCCTACGAGCAGTACTTC; J: TRBJ2-7; D: -; V: TRBV27; size: -
CDR3: CAITQTSGGAREQFF; DNA: TGTGCCATCACCCAAACTAGCGGGGGGGCTCGGGAGCAGTTCTTC; J: TRBJ2-1; D: TRBD2; V: TRBV10-3; size: -
CDR3: CASSFVPGQGTNTGELFF; DNA: TGTGCCAGCAGCTTCGTCCCGGGACAGGGTACGAACACCGGGGAGCTGTTTTTT; J: TRBJ2-2; D: TRBD1; V: TRBV7-9; size: -
CDR3: CASSQDRGQGFLSTDTQYF; DNA: TGTGCCAGCAGCCAAGATCGGGGACAGGGCTTCCTAAGCACAGATACGCAGTATTTT; J: TRBJ2-3; D: TRBD1; V: TRBV14; size: -
CDR3: CASSPRGSGRSGELFF; DNA: TGTGCCAGTAGTCCCCGGGGTAGCGGGAGGTCCGGGGAGCTGTTTTTT; J: TRBJ2-2; D: TRBD2; V: TRBV19; size: -
CDR3: CASRLQRGGGLETGKLFF; DNA: TGTGCCAGCAGACTGCAGAGGGGGGGCGGCTTGGAGACCGGGAAGCTGTTTTTT; J: TRBJ2-2; D: -; V: TRBV4-2; size: -
CDR3: CATGMAGISGEQYF; DNA: TGTGCCACCGGAATGGCTGGGATCTCGGGGGAGCAGTACTTC; J: TRBJ2-7; D: -; V: TRBV15; size: -
CDR3: CASSLSAGSTDTQYF; DNA: TGTGCCAGCAGCCTCTCGGCGGGCAGCACAGATACGCAGTATTTT; J: TRBJ2-3; D: -; V: TRBV9; size: -
CDR3: CASSSGAGGTDTQYF; DNA: TGTGCCAGCAGCAGCGGGGCAGGCGGCACAGATACGCAGTATTTT; J: TRBJ2-3; D: TRBD2; V: TRBV25-1; size: -
CDR3: CASSFGLAAYNEQFF; DNA: TGTGCCAGCAGCTTTGGGCTAGCGGCTTACAATGAGCAGTTCTTC; J: TRBJ2-1; D: TRBD2; V: TRBV7-2; size: -
CDR3: CASSPGTDSYQPQHF; DNA: TGCGCCAGCAGCCCGGGGACAGACTCTTATCAGCCCCAGCATTTT; J: TRBJ1-5; D: TRBD1; V: TRBV5-1; size: few
CDR3: CASSLVGTGGFRTEAFF; DNA: TGTGCCAGCAGCTTAGTAGGGACAGGGGGCTTCAGGACTGAAGCTTTCTTT; J: TRBJ1-1; D: TRBD1; V: TRBV11-2; size: -
CDR3: CASSPGQRYGYTF; DNA: TGTGCCAGCAGTCCGGGACAGAGATATGGCTACACCTTC; J: TRBJ1-2; D: TRBD1; V: TRBV6-6; size: -
CDR3: CASSQTSGGAYEQFF; DNA: TGTGCCAGCAGCCAAACTAGCGGGGGGGCATATGAGCAGTTCTTC; J: TRBJ2-1; D: TRBD2; V: TRBV14; size: -
CDR3: CASSLWGETDTQYF; DNA: TGCGCCAGCAGTTTGTGGGGGGAAACAGATACGCAGTATTTT; J: TRBJ2-3; D: -; V: TRBV5-1; size: -
CDR3: CASSSGTGGSPLHF; DNA: TGCGCCAGCAGCTCCGGGACAGGGGGGTCACCCCTCCACTTT; J: TRBJ1-6; D: TRBD1; V: TRBV5-1; size: -
CDR3: CAISDAGVGNTIYF; DNA: TGTGCCATCAGTGACGCAGGGGTTGGAAACACCATATATTTT; J: TRBJ1-3; D: -; V: TRBV10-3; size: -
CDR3: CASSTDRVNEQYF; DNA: TGTGCCAGCTCTACGGACAGGGTAAACGAGCAGTACTTC; J: TRBJ2-7; D: TRBD1; V: TRBV18; size: -
CDR3: CASSLGGVGNTEAFF; DNA: TGTGCCAGCAGCTTAGGGGGAGTGGGGAACACTGAAGCTTTCTTT; J: TRBJ1-1; D: -; V: TRBV7-8; size: -
CDR3: CASSKRNTGGLQETQYF; DNA: TGTGCCAGCAGCAAGCGAAACACAGGGGGCCTCCAAGAGACCCAGTACTTC; J: TRBJ2-5; D: TRBD1; V: TRBV11-2; size: -
CDR3: CASRPDRYSYEQYF; DNA: TGTGCCAGCAGACCCGACAGGTACTCCTACGAGCAGTACTTC; J: TRBJ2-7; D: -; V: TRBV5-4; size: -
CDR3: CASSQVASGGSTDTQYF; DNA: TGCGCCAGCAGCCAAGTCGCGAGCGGGGGTAGCACAGATACGCAGTATTTT; J: TRBJ2-3; D: TRBD2; V: TRBV4-1; size: once
CDR3: CASGRTPHEQFF; DNA: TGTGCCAGCGGACGGACACCCCATGAGCAGTTCTTC; J: TRBJ2-1; D: -; V: TRBV27; size: -
CDR3: CASSLSAGRPIFNYGYTF; DNA: TGTGCCAGCAGCTTATCTGCCGGACGTCCTATTTTTAACTATGGCTACACCTTC; J: TRBJ1-2; D: -; V: TRBV7-8; size: -
CDR3: CASSLGTGPNSPLHF; DNA: TGTGCCAGCTCACTTGGGACAGGGCCGAATTCACCCCTCCACTTT; J: TRBJ1-6; D: TRBD1; V: TRBV18; size: -
CDR3: CASSLVPGGTGELFF; DNA: TGCGCCAGCAGCTTGGTGCCCGGGGGCACCGGGGAGCTGTTTTTT; J: TRBJ2-2; D: -; V: TRBV5-1; size: -
CDR3: CASSVVAGVGETQYF; DNA: TGTGCCAGCAGCGTAGTAGCGGGAGTGGGAGAGACCCAGTACTTC; J: TRBJ2-5; D: TRBD2; V: TRBV9; size: -
CDR3: CASSDGGSGETQYF; DNA: TGTGCCAGCAGTGATGGGGGGAGCGGGGAGACCCAGTACTTC; J: TRBJ2-5; D: -; V: TRBV6-1; size: once
CDR3: CASSFDALEGPSPLHF; DNA: TGTGCCAGCAGCTTTGATGCCCTCGAGGGGCCATCCCCCCTCCACTTT; J: TRBJ1-6; D: -; V: TRBV12-1; size: -
CDR3: CASSMLAGARSGANVLTF; DNA: TGTGCCAGTAGTATGTTAGCGGGGGCCCGCTCTGGGGCCAACGTCCTGACTTTC; J: TRBJ2-6; D: TRBD2; V: TRBV19; size: -
CDR3: CASSFRTGEGGYTF; DNA: TGTGCCAGCAGCTTTCGGACAGGGGAGGGTGGCTACACCTTC; J: TRBJ1-2; D: TRBD1; V: TRBV7-2; size: -
CDR3: CASSLDRVEQYF; DNA: TGTGCCAGCAGCCTCGACAGGGTCGAGCAGTACTTC; J: TRBJ2-7; D: TRBD1; V: TRBV6-5; size: few
CDR3: CASSVGQVDSPLHF; DNA: TGTGCCAGCAGCGTTGGACAGGTTGATTCACCCCTCCACTTT; J: TRBJ1-6; D: TRBD1; V: TRBV5-4; size: -
CDR3: CASSVAGQGYYGYTF; DNA: TGTGCCAGCAGCGTAGCGGGACAGGGCTACTATGGCTACACCTTC; J: TRBJ1-2; D: TRBD1; V: TRBV9; size: -
CDR3: CASSRGLNTEAFF; DNA: TGTGCCAGCAGTCGGGGGCTCAACACTGAAGCTTTCTTT; J: TRBJ1-1; D: -; V: TRBV6-5; size: -
CDR3: CASSLGQGDLYGYTF; DNA: TGTGCCAGCAGCTTAGGACAGGGAGACCTCTATGGCTACACCTTC; J: TRBJ1-2; D: TRBD1; V: TRBV5-8; size: -
CDR3: CASSPSRTGLILHNEQFF; DNA: TGTGCCAGCAGTCCCTCACGGACAGGGCTTATCCTTCACAATGAGCAGTTCTTC; J: TRBJ2-1; D: TRBD1; V: TRBV27; size: -
CDR3: CASSESRGIGELFF; DNA: TGCGCCAGCAGTGAGTCTAGGGGGATCGGGGAGCTGTTTTTT; J: TRBJ2-2; D: -; V: TRBV10-2; size: -
CDR3: CASSIRQGANEQFF; DNA: TGTGCCAGTAGTATCCGGCAGGGGGCCAATGAGCAGTTCTTC; J: TRBJ2-1; D: TRBD1; V: TRBV19; size: -
CDR3: CASSVEGISGGAREQYF; DNA: TGTGCCAGCAGTGTAGAAGGGATCAGCGGGGGGGCTCGCGAGCAGTACTTC; J: TRBJ2-7; D: TRBD2; V: TRBV2; size: few
CDR3: CASSSSQGITGELFF; DNA: TGTGCTAGCAGTTCCTCCCAGGGGATCACCGGGGAGCTGTTTTTT; J: TRBJ2-2; D: -; V: TRBV7-7; size: -
CDR3: CASSYRGGVYGYTF; DNA: TGTGCCAGCAGTTACCGGGGGGGCGTATATGGCTACACCTTC; J: TRBJ1-2; D: -; V: TRBV6-5; size: -
CDR3: CASSGQGALNTEAFF; DNA: TGTGCCAGCAGCGGACAGGGGGCGTTGAACACTGAAGCTTTCTTT; J: TRBJ1-1; D: TRBD1; V: TRBV9; size: once
CDR3: CASSESTRSEQYF; DNA: TGCGCCAGCAGTGAGTCTACCAGGAGTGAGCAGTACTTC; J: TRBJ2-7; D: -; V: TRBV10-1; size: -
CDR3: CSASQTYEQYF; DNA: TGCAGTGCTAGCCAGACCTACGAGCAGTACTTC; J: TRBJ2-7; D: -; V: TRBV20-1; size: once
CDR3: CATSTGATTEAFF; DNA: TGTGCCACCTCGACAGGGGCCACCACTGAAGCTTTCTTT; J: TRBJ1-1; D: TRBD1; V: TRBV7-2; size: once